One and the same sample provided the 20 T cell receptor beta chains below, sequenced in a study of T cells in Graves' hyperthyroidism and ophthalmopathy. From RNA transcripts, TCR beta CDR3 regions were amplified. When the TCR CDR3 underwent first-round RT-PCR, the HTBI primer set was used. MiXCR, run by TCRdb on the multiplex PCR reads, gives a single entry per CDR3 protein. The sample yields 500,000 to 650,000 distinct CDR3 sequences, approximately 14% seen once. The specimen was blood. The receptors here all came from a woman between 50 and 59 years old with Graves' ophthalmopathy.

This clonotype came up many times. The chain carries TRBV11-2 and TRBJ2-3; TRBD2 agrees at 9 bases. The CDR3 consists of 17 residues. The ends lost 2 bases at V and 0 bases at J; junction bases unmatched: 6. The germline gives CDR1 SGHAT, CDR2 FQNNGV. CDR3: CASSLIVAGVSTDTQYF. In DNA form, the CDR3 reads TGTGCCAGCAGCTTAATAGTAGCGGGAGTAAGCACAGATACGCAGTATTTT. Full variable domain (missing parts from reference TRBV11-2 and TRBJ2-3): EAGVAQSPRYKIIEKRQSVAFWCNPISGHATLYWYQQILGQGPKLLIQFQNNGVVDDSQLPKDRFSAERLKGVDSTLKIQPAKLEDSAVYLCASSLIVAGVSTDTQYFGPGTRLTVL.

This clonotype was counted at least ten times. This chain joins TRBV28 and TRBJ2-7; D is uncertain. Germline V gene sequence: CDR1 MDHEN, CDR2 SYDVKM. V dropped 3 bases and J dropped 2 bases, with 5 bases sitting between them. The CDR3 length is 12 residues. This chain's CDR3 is CASSFYAYEQYF. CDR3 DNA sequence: TGTGCCAGCAGTTTTTACGCCTACGAGCAGTACTTC.

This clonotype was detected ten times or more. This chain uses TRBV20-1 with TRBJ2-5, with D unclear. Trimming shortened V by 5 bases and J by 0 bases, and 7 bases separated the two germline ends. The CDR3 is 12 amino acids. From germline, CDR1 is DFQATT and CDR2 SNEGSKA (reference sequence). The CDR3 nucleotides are TGCAGTGCTCTACGGTACCAAGAGACCCAGTACTTC. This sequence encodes CSALRYQETQYF.

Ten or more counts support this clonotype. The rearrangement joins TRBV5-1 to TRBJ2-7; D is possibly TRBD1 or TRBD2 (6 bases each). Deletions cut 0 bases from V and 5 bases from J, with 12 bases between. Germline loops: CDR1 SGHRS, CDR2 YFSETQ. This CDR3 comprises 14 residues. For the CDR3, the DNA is TGCGCCAGCAGCTTGGCGGGGGCTGCCCACGAGCAGTACTTC. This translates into CASSLAGAAHEQYF.

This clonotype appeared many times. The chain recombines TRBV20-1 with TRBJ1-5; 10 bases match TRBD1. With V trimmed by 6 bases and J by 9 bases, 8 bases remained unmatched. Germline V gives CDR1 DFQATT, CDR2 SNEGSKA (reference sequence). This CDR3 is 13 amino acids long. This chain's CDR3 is CSARDRGSGPQHF. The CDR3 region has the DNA TGCAGTGCGCGGGACAGGGGCTCAGGGCCCCAGCATTTT.

CDR3 sequence: CASSHAAKWLDKNIQYF. In DNA form, the CDR3 reads TGCGCCAGCAGCCACGCTGCTAAGTGGCTGGACAAAAACATTCAGTACTTC. The V gene is TRBV4-3, the J gene TRBJ2-4, with D uncertain. The CDR3 loop spans 17 amino acids. The germline V and J ends were trimmed by 3 bases and 3 bases, with 18 bases remaining between them. The germline gives CDR1 LGHNA, CDR2 YSLEER.

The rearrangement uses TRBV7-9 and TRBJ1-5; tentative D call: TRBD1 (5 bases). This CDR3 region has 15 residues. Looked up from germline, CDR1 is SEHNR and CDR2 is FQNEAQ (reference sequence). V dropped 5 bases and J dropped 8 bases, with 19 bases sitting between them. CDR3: CASSPEGRVVEPQHF. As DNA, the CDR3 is TGTGCCAGCAGCCCCGAGGGACGGGTGGTTGAGCCCCAGCATTTT.

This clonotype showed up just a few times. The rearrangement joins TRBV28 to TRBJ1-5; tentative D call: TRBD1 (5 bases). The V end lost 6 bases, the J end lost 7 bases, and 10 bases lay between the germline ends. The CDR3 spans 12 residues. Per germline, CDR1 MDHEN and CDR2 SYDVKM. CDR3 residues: CASRGVGQPQHF. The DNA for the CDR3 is TGTGCCAGCAGGGGGGTCGGCCAGCCCCAGCATTTT.

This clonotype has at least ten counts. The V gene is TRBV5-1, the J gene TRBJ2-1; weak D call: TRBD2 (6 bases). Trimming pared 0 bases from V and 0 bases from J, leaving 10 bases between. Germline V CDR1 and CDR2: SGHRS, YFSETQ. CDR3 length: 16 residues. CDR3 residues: CASSLGGRSSYNEQFF. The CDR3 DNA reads TGCGCCAGCAGCTTGGGAGGGAGGAGCTCCTACAATGAGCAGTTCTTC.

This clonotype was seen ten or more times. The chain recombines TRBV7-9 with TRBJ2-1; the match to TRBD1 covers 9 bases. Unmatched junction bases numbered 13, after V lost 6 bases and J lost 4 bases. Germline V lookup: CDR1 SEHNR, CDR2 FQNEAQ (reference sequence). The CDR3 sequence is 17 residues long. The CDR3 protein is CASRPDRGTSKYNEQFF. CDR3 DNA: TGTGCCAGCAGACCCGACAGGGGGACATCGAAATACAATGAGCAGTTCTTC.

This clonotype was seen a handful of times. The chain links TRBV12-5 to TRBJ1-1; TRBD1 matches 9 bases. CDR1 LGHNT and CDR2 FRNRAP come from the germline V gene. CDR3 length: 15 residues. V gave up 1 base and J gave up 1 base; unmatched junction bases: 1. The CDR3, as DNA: TGTGCTAGTGGTTTGGGGGACAGGGAGAACACTGAAGCTTTCTTT. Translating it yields CASGLGDRENTEAFF.

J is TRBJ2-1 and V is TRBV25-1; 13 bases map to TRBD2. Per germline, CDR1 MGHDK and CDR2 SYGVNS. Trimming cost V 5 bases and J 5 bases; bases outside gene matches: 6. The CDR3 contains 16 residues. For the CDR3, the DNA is TGTGCCAGCAGTCTTCAGGGACTAGCGGGACACAATGAGCAGTTCTTC. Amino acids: CASSLQGLAGHNEQFF.

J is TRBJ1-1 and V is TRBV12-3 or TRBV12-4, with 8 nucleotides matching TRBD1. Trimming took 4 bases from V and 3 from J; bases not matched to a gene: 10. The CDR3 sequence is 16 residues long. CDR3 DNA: TGTGCCAGCAGTTCAAACCACAGGGGGGCTCACACTGAAGCTTTCTTT. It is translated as CASSSNHRGAHTEAFF.

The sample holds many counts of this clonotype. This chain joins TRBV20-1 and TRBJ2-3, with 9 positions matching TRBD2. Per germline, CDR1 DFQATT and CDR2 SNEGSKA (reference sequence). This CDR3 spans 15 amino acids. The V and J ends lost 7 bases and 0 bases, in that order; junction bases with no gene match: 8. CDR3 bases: TGCAGTGGGATCGCGGGAGGGGCTAGCACAGATACGCAGTATTTT. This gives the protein CSGIAGGASTDTQYF.

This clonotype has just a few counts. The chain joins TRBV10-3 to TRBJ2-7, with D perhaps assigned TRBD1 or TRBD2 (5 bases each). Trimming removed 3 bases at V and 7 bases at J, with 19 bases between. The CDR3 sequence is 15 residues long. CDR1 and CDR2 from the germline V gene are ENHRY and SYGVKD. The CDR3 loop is CAISDPGTFRGEQYF. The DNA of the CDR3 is TGTGCCATCAGTGACCCCGGGACCTTCCGAGGGGAGCAGTACTTC.

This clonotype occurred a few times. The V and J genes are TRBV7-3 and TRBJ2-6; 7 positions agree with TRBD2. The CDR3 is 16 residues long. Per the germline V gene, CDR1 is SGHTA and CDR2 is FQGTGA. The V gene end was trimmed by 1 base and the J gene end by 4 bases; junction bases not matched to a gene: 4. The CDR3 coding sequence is TGTGCCAGCAGCTTAAAGGGAGGGGACGGGGCCAACGTCCTGACTTTC. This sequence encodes CASSLKGGDGANVLTF.

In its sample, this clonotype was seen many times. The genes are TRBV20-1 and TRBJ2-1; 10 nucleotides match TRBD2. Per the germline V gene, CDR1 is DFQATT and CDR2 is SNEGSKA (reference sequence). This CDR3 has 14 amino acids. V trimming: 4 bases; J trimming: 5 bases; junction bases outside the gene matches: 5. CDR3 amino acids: CSAIALAGDNEQFF. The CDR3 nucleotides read TGCAGTGCTATAGCTCTAGCGGGGGACAATGAGCAGTTCTTC.

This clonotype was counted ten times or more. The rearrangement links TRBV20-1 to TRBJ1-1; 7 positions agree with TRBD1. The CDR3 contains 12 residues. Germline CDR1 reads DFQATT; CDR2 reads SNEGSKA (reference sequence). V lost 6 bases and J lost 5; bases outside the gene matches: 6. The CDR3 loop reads CSARGGETEAFF. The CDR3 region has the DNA TGCAGTGCCAGGGGGGGGGAGACTGAAGCTTTCTTT.

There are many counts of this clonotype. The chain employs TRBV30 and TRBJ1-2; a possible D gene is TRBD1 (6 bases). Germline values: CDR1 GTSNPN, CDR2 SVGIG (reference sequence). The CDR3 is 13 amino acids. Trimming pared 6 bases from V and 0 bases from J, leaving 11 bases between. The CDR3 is CACHRVSNYGYTF. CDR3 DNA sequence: TGTGCCTGTCACAGGGTCTCTAACTATGGCTACACCTTC. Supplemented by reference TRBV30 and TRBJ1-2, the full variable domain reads SQTIHQWPATLVQPVGSPLSLECTVEGTSNPNLYWYRQAAGRGLQLLFYSVGIGQISSEVPQNLSASRPQDRQFILSSKKLLLSDSGFYLCACHRVSNYGYTFGSGTRLTVV.

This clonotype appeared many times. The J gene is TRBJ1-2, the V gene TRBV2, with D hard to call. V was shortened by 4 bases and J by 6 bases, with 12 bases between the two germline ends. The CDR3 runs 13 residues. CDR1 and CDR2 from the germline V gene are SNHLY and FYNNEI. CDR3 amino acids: CASSGDHSDGYTF. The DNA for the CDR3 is TGTGCCAGCAGTGGTGACCATTCCGATGGCTACACCTTC.